This T cell receptor (beta chain) came from a study of T cell repertoires in cytomegalovirus infection. Across the whole study: Indications of both CMV infection and matching HLA type were provided by public TCR beta signatures. Findings and limits, study-wide: Individuals carrying CMV plus the relevant HLA were identified by cumulative frequency of public TCR beta families. HLA-C-restricted TCR beta clonotypes specific for CMV led the ex vivo response.

Losses at the gene ends were 4 bases for V and 5 bases for J; bases not matched to a gene: 9. The CDR3 contains 15 residues. Germline lookup yields CDR1 SGHRS and CDR2 YFSETQ. This clonotype was detected a few times. Its target is not known. TCRdb reprocessed the reads with MiXCR, giving one entry per CDR3 protein. The sample contains fewer than 300,000 distinct CDR3 sequences, about 25% of which appear only once. This chain uses TRBV5-1 with TRBJ2-1; 7 nucleotides align to TRBD2. The clonotype comes from a human donor in good health (CMV status not recorded). Some clones in this sample may be carry-over from other donors' samples. The sequenced sample consisted of PBMCs. The CDR3 bases are TGCGCCAGCAGCATCATCCCCGGGACTAACAATGAGCAGTTCTTC. Translated, it gives CASSIIPGTNNEQFF.